Below, 15 T cell receptor beta chains from the same sample are listed, as sequenced in a study of OX40 agonist ivuxolimab in advanced cancers. Using immunoSEQ multiplex PCR, the repertoire was profiled, and TCRdb retains in-frame clones only, with some absent. The table records nearly 60,000 clones, 88% of them present only once. The material sequenced was CD4+ or CD8+ T cells sorted from blood, taken in a trial of the OX40 agonist ivuxolimab. These receptors were taken from an adult with an advanced solid tumor such as melanoma, head and neck, liver or kidney cancer.

The chain has TRBV13 and TRBJ2-1; 9 bases fit TRBD2. With V trimmed by 5 bases and J by 2 bases, 10 bases remained unmatched. The CDR3 runs to 17 residues. Germline CDR1 is PRHDT and CDR2 is FYEKMQ (reference sequence). The CDR3 region has the DNA TGTGCCAGCAGCCCCTCTCTAGCGGGATGGGCCTACAATGAGCAGTTCTTC. Translating gives CASSPSLAGWAYNEQFF.

The chain has TRBV7-2 and TRBJ1-1; 8 nucleotides align to TRBD1. This CDR3 has 14 amino acids. The germline V gene has CDR1 SGHTA and CDR2 FQGNSA. V dropped 5 bases and J dropped 5; count of bases not matched to a gene: 7. The CDR3 nucleotides are TGTGCCAGCAGCCCGTCCCGGGACAGGACTGAAGCTTTCTTT. Translating it yields CASSPSRDRTEAFF.

The chain couples TRBV7-2 to TRBJ1-2; D call uncertain. V was pared by 0 bases and J by 5 bases, with 4 bases between. The CDR3 is 12 residues long. From germline, CDR1 is SGHTA and CDR2 FQGNSA. The CDR3 loop is CASSLAGYGYTF. The DNA of the CDR3 is TGTGCCAGCAGCTTAGCAGGGTATGGCTACACCTTC.

V usage is TRBV7-9 and J usage is TRBJ2-1, with a tentative D call TRBD2 (7 bases). The CDR3 loop spans 15 amino acids. Germline V lookup: CDR1 SEHNR, CDR2 FQNEAQ (reference sequence). Trimming removed 0 bases at V and 9 bases at J, with 15 bases between. CDR3 amino acids: CASSLAGGGTSEQFF. CDR3 DNA sequence: TGTGCCAGCAGCTTAGCGGGAGGGGGTACGTCTGAGCAGTTCTTC. The whole variable domain, filled in from reference TRBV7-9 and TRBJ2-1, reads DTGVSQNPRHKITKRGQNVTFRCDPISEHNRLYWYRQTLGQGPEFLTYFQNEAQLEKSRLLSDRFSAERPKGSFSTLEIQRTEQGDSAMYLCASSLAGGGTSEQFFGPGTRLTVL.

CDR3 sequence: CAWSGSGGGTDTQYF. The DNA of the CDR3 is TGTGCCTGGAGTGGAAGCGGCGGTGGCACAGATACGCAGTATTTT. This chain links TRBV30 with TRBJ2-3; D may be TRBD2 (5 bases). The germline V and J ends were trimmed by 1 base and 1 base, with 12 bases remaining between them. Germline V lookup: CDR1 GTSNPN, CDR2 SVGIG (reference sequence). The CDR3 consists of 15 residues.

This chain uses TRBV2 with TRBJ1-3; D might be TRBD1 (5 bases). Trimming stripped 1 base from V and 0 bases from J, with 13 bases between. The CDR3 extends over 17 amino acids. Germline V gene sequence: CDR1 SNHLY, CDR2 FYNNEI. The CDR3 region is CASSEEAPGLSGNTIYF. In nucleotides, the CDR3 is TGTGCCAGCAGTGAAGAGGCCCCGGGACTCTCTGGAAACACCATATATTTT. The full variable domain, rest sourced from reference TRBV2 and TRBJ1-3, is EPEVTQTPSHQVTQMGQEVILRCVPISNHLYFYWYRQILGQKVEFLVSFYNNEISEKSEIFDDQFSVERPDGSNFTLKIRSTKLEDSAMYFCASSEEAPGLSGNTIYFGEGSWLTVV.

The CDR3 region is CASSLFSGSVYEQYF. In DNA form, the CDR3 reads TGTGCCAGCAGCTTATTCAGCGGGAGTGTTTACGAGCAGTACTTC. The rearrangement joins TRBV7-2 to TRBJ2-5; 8 bases fit TRBD2. The DNA end is more similar to TRBJ2-7, so the J call may be wrong. Germline V lookup: CDR1 SGHTA, CDR2 FQGNSA. The CDR3 contains 15 residues.

The chain has TRBV7-9 and TRBJ2-3, with 11 bases fitting TRBD2. V lost 4 bases and J lost 2; bases outside the gene matches: 5. The CDR3 loop spans 16 amino acids. The germline CDR1 and CDR2 sequences are SEHNR and FQNEAQ (reference sequence). The CDR3 spells CASSSGLAGYTDTQYF. CDR3 DNA: TGTGCCAGCAGCTCAGGACTAGCGGGCTACACAGATACGCAGTATTTT.

The chain carries TRBV6-5 and TRBJ2-3, with a tentative D call TRBD1 (6 bases). This CDR3 contains 15 residues. Per germline, CDR1 MNHEY and CDR2 SVGAGI. Trimming took 6 bases from V and 2 from J, leaving 15 bases between them. The CDR3 loop is CASRLDRRNTDTQYF. In DNA form, the CDR3 reads TGTGCCAGCAGGTTGGACAGACGAAACACAGATACGCAGTATTTT.

This clone was recorded only once. This chain connects TRBV2 to TRBJ1-4; 9 bases line up with TRBD1. Per the germline V gene, CDR1 is SNHLY and CDR2 is FYNNEI. The J segment lost 8 bases and the V segment lost 6 bases, leaving 10 bases of the junction unmatched. This CDR3 spans 15 amino acids. CDR3 coding DNA: TGTGCCAGCAGCGGGACAGGGAGCGTCGGGGAAAAACTGTTTTTT. Its protein is CASSGTGSVGEKLFF.

The gene calls are TRBV7-2 and TRBJ2-7; 9 nucleotides match TRBD2. This CDR3 comprises 15 residues. CDR1 and CDR2 from the germline V gene are SGHTA and FQGNSA. V trimming: 6 bases; J trimming: 4 bases; junction bases outside the gene matches: 10. CDR3 loop: CASSWAASGMYEQYF. The CDR3 DNA follows: TGTGCCAGCAGTTGGGCGGCTAGCGGGATGTACGAGCAGTACTTC. Based on the CDR3 plus reference TRBV7-2 and TRBJ2-7, the full variable domain is GAGVSQSPSNKVTEKGKDVELRCDPISGHTALYWYRQSLGQGLEFLIYFQGNSAPDKSGLPSDRFSAERTGGSVSTLTIQRTQQEDSAVYLCASSWAASGMYEQYFGPGTRLTVT.

The chain combines TRBV7-3 with TRBJ2-1; possible D gene TRBD2, 5 bases. The CDR3 extends over 12 amino acids. V shed 4 bases and J shed 10 bases, with 11 bases lying between them. CDR1 SGHTA and CDR2 FQGTGA come from the germline V gene. The CDR3 loop reads CASSSSPGEQFF. As DNA, the CDR3 is TGTGCCAGCAGCTCTAGCCCCGGCGAGCAGTTCTTC.

The chain uses TRBV9 and TRBJ1-1; D is possibly TRBD1 (5 bases). V gave up 4 bases and J gave up 1 base, with 14 bases separating them. The CDR3 extends over 15 amino acids. Germline V CDR1 and CDR2: SGDLS, YYNGEE. CDR3 nucleotide sequence: TGTGCCAGCAGCTCCCACCCCGGGACGAACACTGAAGCTTTCTTT. As protein: CASSSHPGTNTEAFF.

This clone was detected only once. The rearrangement joins TRBV5-4 to TRBJ1-2, with D possibly matching TRBD1 (6 bases). Germline CDR1 SGHNT, CDR2 YYREEE (reference sequence). The CDR3 has 13 residues. Trimming took off 5 bases at V and 8 bases at J, with 16 bases between the two ends. The CDR3 loop reads CASSSGQKTGYTF. CDR3 nucleotide sequence: TGTGCCAGCAGTTCGGGACAAAAAACGGGCTACACCTTC.

The chain combines TRBV5-3 with TRBJ2-7; 9 bases fit TRBD2. TRBV5-3 is classed as an ORF, of uncertain function. The CDR3 runs 15 residues. Trimming at V came to 4 bases and at J to 0 bases, leaving 5 bases not matched to a gene. The CDR3 DNA sequence: TGTGCCAGAAGCCCTAGAGCGGGAGGCTCCTACGAGCAGTACTTC. Protein product: CARSPRAGGSYEQYF.